Presented here are 15 T cell receptor beta chains from one specimen sequenced in a study of cytomegalovirus exposure and HLA in healthy donors. Vbeta (60) and Jbeta (13) primers were used in the PCR. Produced via immunoSEQ multiplex PCR; TCRdb's table is partial and in-frame only. The sample has tens of thousands of clones, approximately 81% seen once. What was sequenced was PBMCs. The receptors come from a woman in her forties in good health and CMV-seropositive.

This chain connects TRBV12-5 to TRBJ1-1, with TRBD1 matching 7 bases. The germline CDR1 and CDR2 sequences are LGHNT and FRNRAP. J was trimmed by 1 base and V by 1 base; bases with no gene match: 3. CDR3 size: 15 residues. The CDR3 spells CASGLATGRNTEAFF. DNA for the CDR3: TGTGCTAGTGGTTTGGCGACAGGGAGGAACACTGAAGCTTTCTTT. Together with reference TRBV12-5 and TRBJ1-1, the CDR3 gives the full variable domain: DARVTQTPRHKVTEMGQEVTMRCQPILGHNTVFWYRQTMMQGLELLAYFRNRAPLDDSGMPKDRFSAEMPDATLATLKIQPSEPRDSAVYFCASGLATGRNTEAFFGQGTRLTVV.

The rearrangement joins TRBV7-2 to TRBJ2-5, with no clear D. The CDR3 contains 13 residues. The V gene's germline CDR1 is SGHTA and CDR2 FQGNSA. V was cut by 2 bases and J by 2 bases, with 6 bases left in between. The CDR3 sequence is CASSLYYQETQYF. CDR3 sequence (DNA): TGTGCCAGCAGCTTATACTATCAAGAGACCCAGTACTTC.

The V and J genes are TRBV6-5 and TRBJ2-5, with 8 bases identical to TRBD1. The J segment lost 4 bases and the V segment lost 5 bases, leaving 9 bases of the junction unmatched. Germline V gene lookup returns CDR1 MNHEY and CDR2 SVGAGI. The CDR3 runs to 15 residues. The CDR3, as DNA: TGTGCCAGCAGTCACCTAGACAGGGGCGGAGAGACCCAGTACTTC. Protein product: CASSHLDRGGETQYF.

The chain is built from TRBV6-6 and TRBJ1-2, with no clear D. The CDR3 loop spans 11 amino acids. The ends were cut back, 7 bases at V and 4 bases at J, with 7 bases in the middle. Per germline, CDR1 MNHNY and CDR2 SVGAGI (reference sequence). CDR3 nucleotides: TGTGCCAGCACCGAGGGCTATGGCTACACCTTC. It specifies CASTEGYGYTF.

The chain combines TRBV19 with TRBJ1-1; maybe TRBD1 (5 bases). The germline CDR1 and CDR2 sequences are LNHDA and SQIVND (reference sequence). Trimming shortened V by 7 bases and J by 4 bases, and 10 bases separated the two germline ends. The CDR3 contains 12 residues. This chain's CDR3 is CASTGGGTEAFF. The CDR3 DNA reads TGTGCCAGTACGGGGGGTGGCACTGAAGCTTTCTTT.

This clone showed up just once. The chain joins TRBV11-2 to TRBJ1-3; TRBD1 agrees at 8 bases. Germline V gives CDR1 SGHAT, CDR2 FQNNGV. The V segment lost 5 bases and the J segment 8 bases; nucleotides outside the gene matches: 11. The CDR3 has 15 residues. DNA of the CDR3: TGTGCCAGCAGCCTCGGGTGGACAGGGTCAGACACCATATATTTT. Amino acid sequence: CASSLGWTGSDTIYF.

The chain uses TRBV6-6 and TRBJ1-2; unclear D gene. The V end lost 2 bases, the J end lost 4 bases, and 8 bases lay between the germline ends. The CDR3 loop spans 13 amino acids. Germline V gene sequence: CDR1 MNHNY, CDR2 SVGAGI (reference sequence). The CDR3: CASSYGGGYGYTF. The CDR3 DNA follows: TGTGCCAGCAGTTACGGCGGCGGCTATGGCTACACCTTC.

This clone showed up just once. The J gene is TRBJ1-4, the V gene TRBV6-1; 9 positions agree with TRBD1. The CDR3 extends over 17 amino acids. V was pared by 1 base and J by 6 bases, with 9 bases of the junction left unmatched. CDR1 is MNHNS and CDR2 is SASEGT in the germline V gene. As DNA, the CDR3 is TGTGCCAGCAGTGAAGTGATGGGACAGGGAGTAGATGAAAAACTGTTTTTT. It encodes CASSEVMGQGVDEKLFF.

The chain combines TRBV5-4 with TRBJ1-2; 10 bases line up with TRBD1. V dropped 1 base and J dropped 8; count of bases not matched to a gene: 5. The CDR3 loop spans 14 amino acids. Looked up from germline, CDR1 is SGHNT and CDR2 is YYREEE (reference sequence). The CDR3 is CASSLSGTGVGYTF. The DNA of the CDR3 is TGTGCCAGCAGCTTGTCCGGGACAGGGGTCGGCTACACCTTC.

The chain is built from TRBV4-3 and TRBJ2-7, with 10 bases fitting TRBD2. Germline V gene sequence: CDR1 LGHNA, CDR2 YSLEER. Trimming removed 4 bases from V and 0 bases from J; junction bases left unmatched: 3. CDR3 size: 15 residues. The CDR3 nucleotides read TGCGCCAGCAGCCCCCTAGCGGGGGACTCCTACGAGCAGTACTTC. It yields the protein CASSPLAGDSYEQYF.

The rearrangement uses TRBV28 and TRBJ1-2, with D possibly being TRBD1 (6 bases). In germline, CDR1 is MDHEN, CDR2 SYDVKM. This CDR3 has 15 residues. V was cut by 2 bases and J by 4 bases, with 14 bases left in between. The CDR3: CASSLDPGEGYGYTF. In nucleotides, the CDR3 is TGTGCCAGCAGTTTAGATCCAGGGGAGGGCTATGGCTACACCTTC.

This chain joins TRBV2 and TRBJ1-5, with D perhaps matching TRBD1 (5 bases). Trimming removed 7 bases at V and 5 bases at J, with 12 bases between. CDR3 length: 13 amino acids. The germline CDR1 and CDR2 sequences are SNHLY and FYNNEI. CDR3 in DNA: TGTGCCAGCAATTGGACACCAGATCAGCCCCAGCATTTT. Residues: CASNWTPDQPQHF.

This clone was picked up a small number of times. The chain employs TRBV28 and TRBJ2-3; D call uncertain. Per germline, CDR1 MDHEN and CDR2 SYDVKM. The length of the CDR3 is 13 residues. V lost 8 bases and J 2 bases, leaving 11 bases between the germline ends. DNA for the CDR3: TGTGCCAGCCTTGGGCAGATCACAGATACGCAGTATTTT. Its translation is CASLGQITDTQYF.

This chain links TRBV7-2 with TRBJ1-6, with D maybe TRBD1 (5 bases). The germline V gene has CDR1 SGHTA and CDR2 FQGNSA. CDR3 length equals 15 residues. V lost 3 bases, J lost 5 bases, and 11 bases lay in between. CDR3 region: CASSLQIGDNSPLHF. The CDR3 coding sequence is TGTGCCAGCAGCTTGCAGATAGGGGATAATTCACCCCTCCACTTT. The whole variable domain, filled in from reference TRBV7-2 and TRBJ1-6, reads GAGVSQSPSNKVTEKGKDVELRCDPISGHTALYWYRQSLGQGLEFLIYFQGNSAPDKSGLPSDRFSAERTGGSVSTLTIQRTQQEDSAVYLCASSLQIGDNSPLHFGNGTRLTVT.

This chain joins TRBV2 and TRBJ2-3, with 9 bases that match TRBD1. This CDR3 is built from 17 residues. CDR1 and CDR2 from the germline V gene are SNHLY and FYNNEI. J lost 4 bases, V lost 8 bases, and 16 bases had no gene match. This chain's CDR3 is CASRYDERDREADTQYF. The CDR3, as DNA: TGTGCCAGCCGATACGATGAACGGGACAGGGAGGCAGATACGCAGTATTTT.